One and the same sample provided the 27 T cell receptor beta chains below, sequenced in a study of Ad26.COV2.S vaccination and SARS-CoV-2 variants. Assay: immunoSEQ multiplex PCR; the TCRdb copy retains only in-frame clones and omits some. Of approximately 400,000 clones listed, around 90% are singletons. Sample: peripheral blood, taken after recovery from COVID-19. The receptors come from a human donor who had recovered from COVID-19.

This clone has a single count. The V gene is TRBV4-2, the J gene TRBJ2-2; D may be TRBD1 (7 bases). CDR1 is LGHNA, CDR2 YNFKEQ, per germline. The CDR3 extends over 15 amino acids. The V gene lost 6 bases and the J gene lost 2 bases, with 13 bases spanning the gap. As DNA, the CDR3 is TGTGCCAGCAGAGTCAGGGGGGAAAACACCGGGGAGCTGTTTTTT. It is translated as CASRVRGENTGELFF.

The rearrangement uses TRBV6-2 or TRBV6-3 and TRBJ1-6, with D possibly being TRBD1 (5 bases). V lost 2 bases to trimming and J lost 9 bases, with 23 bases between them. This CDR3 contains 18 residues. Germline V gives CDR1 MNHEY, CDR2 SVGEGT. The CDR3 loop is CASSYGPDMAVVVSPLHF. DNA of the CDR3: TGTGCCAGCAGTTACGGGCCGGACATGGCGGTTGTAGTTTCACCCCTCCACTTT.

J is TRBJ2-7 and V is TRBV19, with TRBD2 as a possible D gene (6 bases). Germline V lookup: CDR1 LNHDA, CDR2 SQIVND (reference sequence). Deletions cut 3 bases from V and 6 bases from J, with 15 bases between. This CDR3 has 14 residues. CDR3 sequence (DNA): TGTGCCAGTAGTATTGGGGGGATCGGTGGCGAGCAGTACTTC. Translating it yields CASSIGGIGGEQYF.

The V and J genes are TRBV6-5 and TRBJ2-1, with a possible D match to TRBD1 (6 bases). Between the trimmed V and J ends, which lost 0 bases and 15 bases, there was a span of 18 bases. Germline V lookup: CDR1 MNHEY, CDR2 SVGAGI. This CDR3 has 14 residues. The CDR3 loop is CASSYSMGQGLGFF. DNA for the CDR3: TGTGCCAGCAGTTACTCGATGGGTCAGGGGTTGGGGTTCTTC.

Here the CDR3 reads CASSLGGVGNQPQHF. DNA of the CDR3: TGTGCCAGCAGCTTAGGAGGGGTTGGCAATCAGCCCCAGCATTTT. The gene calls are TRBV7-8 and TRBJ1-5, with a weak D call TRBD1 (5 bases). The germline CDR1 and CDR2 sequences are SGHVS and FQNEAQ. The CDR3 runs 15 residues. Trimming cost V 1 base and J 2 bases, with 9 bases left between them.

The rearrangement joins TRBV6-6 to TRBJ1-1; no clear D gene. Germline CDR1 and CDR2: MNHNY and SVGAGI (reference sequence). The CDR3 covers 12 residues. Trimming shortened V by 6 bases and J by 8 bases, and 13 bases separated the two germline ends. In DNA, the CDR3 is TGTGCCAGCAGGGGGTCGGGAGGAGAAGCTTTCTTT. It specifies CASRGSGGEAFF.

The chain employs TRBV19 and TRBJ2-3; TRBD1 aligns across 7 bases. The germline CDR1 and CDR2 sequences are LNHDA and SQIVND (reference sequence). This CDR3 has 15 amino acids. Trimming cost V 2 bases and J 4 bases; bases outside gene matches: 6. CDR3 coding DNA: TGTGCCAGTAGTATATCAGGGGGTTGGGCAGATACGCAGTATTTT. This gives the protein CASSISGGWADTQYF.

A single count supports this clone. The chain recombines TRBV9 with TRBJ1-1; D may be TRBD1 (5 bases). The CDR3 has 15 amino acids. CDR1 is SGDLS and CDR2 is YYNGEE in the germline V gene. The V end was cut by 0 bases, the J end by 1 base, with 10 bases between. As DNA, the CDR3 is TGTGCCAGCAGCGTAGATGGGGGTGGGAACACTGAAGCTTTCTTT. The encoded protein is CASSVDGGGNTEAFF. The full variable domain, completed using reference TRBV9 and TRBJ1-1, is DSGVTQTPKHLITATGQRVTLRCSPRSGDLSVYWYQQSLDQGLQFLIQYYNGEERAKGNILERFSAQQFPDLHSELNLSSLELGDSALYFCASSVDGGGNTEAFFGQGTRLTVV.

This clone showed up just a few times. The gene calls are TRBV10-3 and TRBJ1-1; the D gene is possibly TRBD1 (5 bases). CDR1 ENHRY and CDR2 SYGVKD come from the germline V gene. The V gene lost 7 bases and the J gene lost 6 bases, with 15 bases spanning the gap. The CDR3 is made up of 13 amino acids. In DNA, the CDR3 is TGTGCCATCACCCTAGGCCCCAGGGCTGAAGCTTTCTTT. Translated, it gives CAITLGPRAEAFF.

The chain joins TRBV11-3 to TRBJ2-3, with D possibly being TRBD2 (5 bases). V was cut by 4 bases and J by 5 bases, with 16 bases left in between. Germline CDR1 reads SGHNT; CDR2 reads YENEEA. CDR3 size: 15 residues. CDR3 amino acids: CASSSRGTNGDTQYF. CDR3 nucleotide sequence: TGTGCCAGCAGCTCCCGGGGTACCAACGGAGATACGCAGTATTTT.

The chain carries TRBV7-2 and TRBJ2-7; D is perhaps TRBD1 (6 bases). Looked up from germline, CDR1 is SGHTA and CDR2 is FQGNSA. This CDR3 comprises 13 residues. Trimming left V 8 bases short and J 2 bases short, with 13 bases between. CDR3 protein: CASGRDNTYEQYF. The CDR3 region has the DNA TGTGCCAGCGGTCGGGACAACACCTACGAGCAGTACTTC.

This chain uses TRBV4-3 with TRBJ1-5; D remains ambiguous. V was cut by 0 bases and J by 4 bases, with 10 bases left in between. Germline CDR1 and CDR2: LGHNA and YSLEER. The CDR3 totals 15 residues. The CDR3 DNA reads TGCGCCAGCAGCCAAGATCTTTCCGAAAATCAGCCCCAGCATTTT. Protein: CASSQDLSENQPQHF.

CDR3 DNA sequence: TGTGCCAGCAGCTTACCAGGGAACACCGGGGAGCTGTTTTTT. Amino acids: CASSLPGNTGELFF. The V gene is TRBV7-3, the J gene TRBJ2-2; D remains ambiguous. CDR1 SGHTA and CDR2 FQGTGA come from the germline V gene. The CDR3 spans 14 residues. The V end was cut by 2 bases, the J end by 1 base, with 5 bases between.

The chain couples TRBV7-9 to TRBJ2-1, with D perhaps given as TRBD1 or TRBD2 (5 bases each). Trimming took off 5 bases at V and 9 bases at J, with 17 bases between the two ends. The germline V gene has CDR1 SEHNR and CDR2 FQNEAQ (reference sequence). The CDR3 sequence is 14 residues long. CDR3 DNA: TGTGCCAGCAGCCTCGAGGGGATAGTGGGTGAGCAGTTCTTC. Encoded protein: CASSLEGIVGEQFF.

This clone was observed once. This rearrangement joins TRBV12-5 to TRBJ1-2; TRBD1 aligns across 9 bases. CDR1 is LGHNT and CDR2 is FRNRAP in the germline V gene. With 1 base clipped from V and 5 bases from J, the junction kept 5 bases outside the gene matches. There are 15 residues in the CDR3. This CDR3 reads CASGLARDRAYGYTF. DNA of the CDR3: TGTGCTAGTGGTTTGGCCCGGGACAGGGCATATGGCTACACCTTC.

The gene calls are TRBV29-1 and TRBJ2-1, with TRBD1 as a possible D gene (6 bases). The CDR3 is 15 amino acids. Looked up from germline, CDR1 is SQVTM and CDR2 is ANQGSEA. Trimming left V 2 bases short and J 5 bases short, with 16 bases between. The CDR3 spells CSVELPTGLDNEQFF. The CDR3 DNA follows: TGCAGCGTTGAACTCCCGACAGGTCTGGACAATGAGCAGTTCTTC.

The chain carries TRBV7-9 and TRBJ1-2, with D hard to call. Germline CDR1 SEHNR, CDR2 FQNEAQ (reference sequence). Trimming removed 2 bases at V and 2 bases at J, with 6 bases between. The CDR3 covers 13 residues. The CDR3 here is CASSLKTNYGYTF. The CDR3 DNA reads as TGTGCCAGCAGCTTAAAGACGAACTATGGCTACACCTTC.

V and J are TRBV13 and TRBJ1-3; 9 bases agree with TRBD1. CDR1 PRHDT and CDR2 FYEKMQ come from the germline V gene (reference sequence). The CDR3 sequence is 15 residues long. V trimming: 4 bases; J trimming: 4 bases; junction bases outside the gene matches: 5. The CDR3 spells CASSSGQGGGNTIYF. In DNA, the CDR3 is TGTGCCAGCAGCTCGGGACAGGGTGGCGGAAACACCATATATTTT.

This chain connects TRBV5-4 to TRBJ1-1; no reliable D call. The CDR3 consists of 13 residues. From germline, CDR1 is SGHNT and CDR2 YYREEE (reference sequence). V dropped 10 bases and J dropped 1 base, with 14 bases sitting between them. CDR3 nucleotides: TGTGCCTTCCTCGGCAGGAGGAACACTGAAGCTTTCTTT. It codes for CAFLGRRNTEAFF. The full variable domain, in which reference TRBV5-4 and TRBJ1-1 provide the parts outside the CDR3, is ETGVTQSPTHLIKTRGQQVTLRCSSQSGHNTVSWYQQALGQGPQFIFQYYREEENGRGNFPPRFSGLQFPNYSSELNVNALELDDSALYLCAFLGRRNTEAFFGQGTRLTVV.

The chain is built from TRBV20-1 and TRBJ1-1, with D hard to call. V gave up 3 bases and J gave up 1 base, with 12 bases separating them. Germline V gene data show CDR1 as DFQATT and CDR2 as SNEGSKA (reference sequence). This CDR3 has 14 amino acids. DNA of the CDR3: TGCAGTGCTAGTATGGGTCAGCGGAACACTGAAGCTTTCTTT. Translating gives CSASMGQRNTEAFF.

This chain uses TRBV12-5 with TRBJ1-1; D possibly corresponds to TRBD1 (6 bases). This CDR3 is 14 amino acids long. V was trimmed by 1 base and J by 8 bases, leaving 14 bases between them. Germline lookup yields CDR1 LGHNT and CDR2 FRNRAP. The CDR3: CASGLEPGHTEAFF. Here the CDR3 DNA reads TGTGCTAGTGGTTTGGAACCGGGACATACAGAAGCTTTCTTT.

This clone has just one count. This rearrangement joins TRBV20-1 to TRBJ2-7; D may be TRBD2 (5 bases). The V end lost 3 bases, the J end lost 6 bases, and 15 bases lay between the germline ends. The CDR3 sequence is 13 residues long. Looked up from germline, CDR1 is DFQATT and CDR2 is SNEGSKA (reference sequence). CDR3 nucleotides: TGCAGTGCTAGTCTCGGGATTGTACTCGAGCAGTACTTC. It specifies CSASLGIVLEQYF.

CDR3 region: CATGQGGGRTDTQYF. DNA for the CDR3: TGTGCCACCGGGCAGGGGGGGGGCAGGACAGATACGCAGTATTTT. The chain links TRBV24-1 to TRBJ2-3, with D tentatively TRBD1 or TRBD2 (7 bases each). CDR3 length: 15 residues. V lost 9 bases and J 3 bases, leaving 18 bases between the germline ends. Germline V lookup: CDR1 KGHDR, CDR2 SFDVKD.

The rearrangement uses TRBV6-5 and TRBJ2-5; 7 bases match TRBD2. The CDR3 has 14 amino acids. Germline-derived CDR1 and CDR2 are MNHEY and SVGAGI. The V gene end was trimmed by 0 bases and the J gene end by 6 bases; junction bases not matched to a gene: 4. CDR3 coding DNA: TGTGCCAGCAGTTACTCGGGGGGGATTCAGACCCAGTACTTC. This gives the protein CASSYSGGIQTQYF.

The chain uses TRBV7-9 and TRBJ2-1; 9 bases fit TRBD2. The CDR3 runs 16 residues. V lost 5 bases and J lost 8; bases outside the gene matches: 13. The germline V gene has CDR1 SEHNR and CDR2 FQNEAQ (reference sequence). The CDR3 region has the DNA TGTGCCAGCAGCCCCGTGGATGGCGGGGGGGGCTATGAGCAGTTCTTC. Translated: CASSPVDGGGGYEQFF.

This chain connects TRBV18 to TRBJ1-3; D not certain. The CDR3 length is 16 residues. V lost 1 base, J lost 0 bases, and 10 bases lay in between. Looked up from germline, CDR1 is KGHSH and CDR2 is LQKENI. The CDR3 region is CASSPREASSGNTIYF. CDR3 sequence (DNA): TGTGCCAGCTCACCACGCGAGGCGAGCTCTGGAAACACCATATATTTT.

The genes are TRBV7-9 and TRBJ1-2; TRBD1 aligns across 7 bases. There are 15 residues in the CDR3. Trimming took 0 bases from V and 8 from J; bases not matched to a gene: 9. CDR1 SEHNR and CDR2 FQNEAQ come from the germline V gene (reference sequence). The CDR3 reads CASSLAELPGGGYTF. Here the CDR3 DNA reads TGTGCCAGCAGCTTAGCGGAGCTTCCAGGGGGAGGCTACACCTTC.